These 11 T cell receptor beta chains came from one sample sequenced in a study of blood T cell repertoires in COVID-19. Clones were read by immunoSEQ multiplex PCR, and TCRdb kept only the in-frame ones, dropping some. The sample contains approximately 31,000 clones, about 91% of which appear only once. Sequencing used peripheral blood. These receptor sequences come from a man older than 75 with acute or convalescent COVID-19.

This chain joins TRBV28 and TRBJ2-7; 9 nucleotides align to TRBD2. In germline, CDR1 is MDHEN, CDR2 SYDVKM. The CDR3 runs 14 residues. Trimming took 7 bases from V and 0 from J; bases not matched to a gene: 4. CDR3 nucleotides: TGTGCCAGCACCCTAGCGGGATTCTCCTACGAGCAGTACTTC. Protein: CASTLAGFSYEQYF.

The chain uses TRBV5-1 and TRBJ1-6; 8 bases align to TRBD1. Germline CDR1 reads SGHRS; CDR2 reads YFSETQ. V lost 0 bases and J lost 7; bases outside the gene matches: 3. The CDR3 contains 15 residues. The CDR3 bases are TGCGCCAGCAGCTTGGCGACAGGGGAGAATTCACCCCTCCACTTT. Amino acids: CASSLATGENSPLHF.

The rearrangement joins TRBV30 to TRBJ1-1, with a possible D match to TRBD1 (5 bases). Germline V gene data show CDR1 as GTSNPN and CDR2 as SVGIG (reference sequence). The CDR3 length is 15 residues. Trimming shortened V by 5 bases and J by 3 bases, and 19 bases separated the two germline ends. CDR3 sequence: CAWGRRGWSDTEAFF. The CDR3 nucleotides read TGTGCCTGGGGCCGTAGGGGCTGGTCGGACACTGAAGCTTTCTTT.

This chain's CDR3 is CASSPGTEYGYTF. Here the CDR3 DNA reads TGTGCCAGCAGTCCCGGGACAGAGTATGGCTACACCTTC. The chain carries TRBV6-5 and TRBJ1-2; TRBD1 agrees at 7 bases. CDR1 is MNHEY, CDR2 SVGAGI, per germline. V lost 5 bases to trimming and J lost 5 bases; unmatched junction nucleotides: 5. CDR3 length equals 13 residues.

The sample holds one count of this clone. The gene calls are TRBV30 and TRBJ2-5; D is perhaps TRBD2 (6 bases). Trimming took off 0 bases at V and 7 bases at J, with 12 bases between the two ends. The V gene's germline CDR1 is GTSNPN and CDR2 SVGIG (reference sequence). The CDR3 loop spans 13 amino acids. The CDR3 nucleotides read TGTGCCTGGAGTGTACGGGGGTTGGGGACCCAGTACTTC. Translating it yields CAWSVRGLGTQYF. Full variable domain (missing parts from reference TRBV30 and TRBJ2-5): SQTIHQWPATLVQPVGSPLSLECTVEGTSNPNLYWYRQAAGRGLQLLFYSVGIGQISSEVPQNLSASRPQDRQFILSSKKLLLSDSGFYLCAWSVRGLGTQYFGPGTRLLVL.

The chain combines TRBV12-3 or TRBV12-4 with TRBJ1-1; D gene unclear. Between the trimmed V and J ends, which lost 5 bases and 11 bases, there was a span of 15 bases. The CDR3 totals 12 residues. The CDR3: CASSTATPPAFF. The CDR3 bases are TGTGCCAGCAGTACTGCCACTCCGCCGGCTTTCTTT.

This sequence joins TRBV5-4 and TRBJ1-1, with a tentative D call TRBD1 (5 bases). Germline V lookup: CDR1 SGHNT, CDR2 YYREEE (reference sequence). This CDR3 comprises 15 residues. V was trimmed by 4 bases and J by 0 bases, leaving 13 bases between them. The CDR3: CASSLDSLLNTEAFF. CDR3 sequence (DNA): TGTGCCAGCAGCCTAGACAGCCTGTTGAACACTGAAGCTTTCTTT.

The rearrangement joins TRBV10-2 to TRBJ2-7, with a possible D match to TRBD2 (6 bases). This CDR3 spans 15 amino acids. The V and J ends lost 6 bases and 2 bases respectively, with 17 bases between them. Looked up from germline, CDR1 is WSHSY and CDR2 is SAAADI. CDR3 sequence: CASSRLEGATYEQYF. CDR3 sequence (DNA): TGCGCCAGCAGCAGGTTGGAGGGTGCAACCTACGAGCAGTACTTC.

V gene TRBV6-5 combines with J gene TRBJ1-2; 7 nucleotides line up with TRBD1. The germline V gene encodes CDR1 MNHEY and CDR2 SVGAGI. Germline trimming cut 6 bases from V and 2 bases from J; bases unmatched to any gene: 6. The CDR3 has 14 amino acids. In DNA form, the CDR3 reads TGTGCCAGCAGACGACAGGGTGGAAACTATGGCTACACCTTC. It translates to CASRRQGGNYGYTF.

The chain joins TRBV27 to TRBJ2-1, with D possibly TRBD2 on 6 matching bases. Germline V CDR1 and CDR2: MNHEY, SMNVEV (reference sequence). This CDR3 has 14 amino acids. The V and J ends lost 4 bases and 8 bases respectively, with 15 bases between them. In DNA form, the CDR3 reads TGTGCCAGCAGTTGGGGACTGCCTCGGGATGAGCAGTTCTTC. It yields the protein CASSWGLPRDEQFF.

This chain connects TRBV11-3 to TRBJ2-3; 9 bases are shared with TRBD2. CDR3 size: 14 residues. CDR1 is SGHNT, CDR2 YENEEA, per germline. After removal of 11 bases from V and 5 bases from J, the junction contained 11 bases not matched to a gene. The CDR3 nucleotides read TGTGCCGACGGGACTAGCCTCACGGAAGATACGCAGTATTTT. It translates to CADGTSLTEDTQYF.